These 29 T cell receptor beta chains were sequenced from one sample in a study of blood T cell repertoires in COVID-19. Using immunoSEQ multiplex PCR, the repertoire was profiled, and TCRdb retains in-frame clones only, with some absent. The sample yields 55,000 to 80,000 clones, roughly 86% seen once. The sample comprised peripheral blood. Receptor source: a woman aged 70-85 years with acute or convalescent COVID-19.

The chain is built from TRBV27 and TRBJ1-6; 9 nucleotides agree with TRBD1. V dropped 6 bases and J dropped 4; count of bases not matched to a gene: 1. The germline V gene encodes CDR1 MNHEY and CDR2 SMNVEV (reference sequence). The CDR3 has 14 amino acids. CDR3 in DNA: TGTGCCAGCAGGGGGACAGGGTATAATTCACCCCTCCACTTT. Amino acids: CASRGTGYNSPLHF.

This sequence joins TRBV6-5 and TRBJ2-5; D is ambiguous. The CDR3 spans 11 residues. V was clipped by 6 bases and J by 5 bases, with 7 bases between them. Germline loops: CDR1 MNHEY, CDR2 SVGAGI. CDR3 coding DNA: TGTGCCAGCAGGTTATCCGAGACCCAGTACTTC. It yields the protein CASRLSETQYF.

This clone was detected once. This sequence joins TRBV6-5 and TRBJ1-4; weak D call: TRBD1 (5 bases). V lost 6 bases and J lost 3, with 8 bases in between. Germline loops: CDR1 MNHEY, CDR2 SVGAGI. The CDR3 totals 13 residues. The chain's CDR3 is CASSPGPNEKLFF. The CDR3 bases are TGTGCCAGCAGCCCAGGGCCTAATGAAAAACTGTTTTTT.

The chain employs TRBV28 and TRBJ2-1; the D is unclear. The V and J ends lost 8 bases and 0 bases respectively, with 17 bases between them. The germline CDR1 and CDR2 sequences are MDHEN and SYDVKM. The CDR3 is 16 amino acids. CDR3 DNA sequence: TGTGCCAGCCGTACAAGTGGCCCCATCTCCTACAATGAGCAGTTCTTC. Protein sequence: CASRTSGPISYNEQFF.

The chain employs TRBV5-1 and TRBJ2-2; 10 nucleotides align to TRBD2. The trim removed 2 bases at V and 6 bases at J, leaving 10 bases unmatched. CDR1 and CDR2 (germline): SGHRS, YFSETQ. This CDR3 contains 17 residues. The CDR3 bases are TGCGCCAGCAGCTTTGATGATCCTAGCGGGAGATCCGGGGAGCTGTTTTTT. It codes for CASSFDDPSGRSGELFF.

CDR3 loop: CASSLVRVGTEAFF. The CDR3 DNA reads as TGTGCCAGCAGCTTAGTGCGGGTTGGGACTGAAGCTTTCTTT. The chain combines TRBV11-2 with TRBJ1-1; no reliable D call. Trimming pared 1 base from V and 5 bases from J, leaving 11 bases between. The CDR3 totals 14 residues. Germline V gene sequence: CDR1 SGHAT, CDR2 FQNNGV.

In DNA, the CDR3 is TGTGCCAGCTCACCACCGGTGGGACAGGGGGCGGATCAGTTAACCCGAGGCGAGCAGTACTTC. Translated, it gives CASSPPVGQGADQLTRGEQYF. The rearrangement joins TRBV18 to TRBJ2-7; 12 bases match TRBD1. The CDR3 spans 21 residues. V was pared by 0 bases and J by 6 bases, with 21 bases of the junction left unmatched. From germline, CDR1 is KGHSH and CDR2 LQKENI.

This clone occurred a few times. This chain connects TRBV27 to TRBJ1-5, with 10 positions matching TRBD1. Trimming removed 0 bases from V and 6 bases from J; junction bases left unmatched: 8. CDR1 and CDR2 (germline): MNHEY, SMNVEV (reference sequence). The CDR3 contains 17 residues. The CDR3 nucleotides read TGTGCCAGCAGTTTATCCGGGACAGGGGTGGACGGTCAGCCCCAGCATTTT. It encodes CASSLSGTGVDGQPQHF.

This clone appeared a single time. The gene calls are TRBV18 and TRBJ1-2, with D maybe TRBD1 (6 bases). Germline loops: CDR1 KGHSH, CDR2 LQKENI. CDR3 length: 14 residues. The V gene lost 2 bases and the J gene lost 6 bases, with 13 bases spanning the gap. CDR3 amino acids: CASSPSGGMDGYTF. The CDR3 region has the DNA TGTGCCAGCTCACCATCGGGGGGCATGGATGGCTACACCTTC.

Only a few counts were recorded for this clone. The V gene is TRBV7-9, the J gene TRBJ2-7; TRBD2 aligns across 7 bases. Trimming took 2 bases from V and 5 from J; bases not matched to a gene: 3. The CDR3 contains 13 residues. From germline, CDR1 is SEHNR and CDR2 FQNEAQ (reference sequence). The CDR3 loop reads CASSLFREDEQYF. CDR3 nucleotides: TGTGCCAGCAGCTTATTCCGGGAGGACGAGCAGTACTTC.

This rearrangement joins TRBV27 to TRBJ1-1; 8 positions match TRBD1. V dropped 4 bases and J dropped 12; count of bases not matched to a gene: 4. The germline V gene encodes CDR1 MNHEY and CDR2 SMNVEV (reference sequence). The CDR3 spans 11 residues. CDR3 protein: CASSSGGATFF. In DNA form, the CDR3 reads TGTGCCAGCAGTTCAGGGGGCGCGACTTTCTTT.

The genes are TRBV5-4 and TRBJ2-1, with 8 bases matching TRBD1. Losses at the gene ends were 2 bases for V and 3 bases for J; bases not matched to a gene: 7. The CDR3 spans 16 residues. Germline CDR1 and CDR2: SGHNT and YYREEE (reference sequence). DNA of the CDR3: TGTGCCAGCAGCTTACCAAACAGGGGGGACTACAATGAGCAGTTCTTC. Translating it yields CASSLPNRGDYNEQFF.

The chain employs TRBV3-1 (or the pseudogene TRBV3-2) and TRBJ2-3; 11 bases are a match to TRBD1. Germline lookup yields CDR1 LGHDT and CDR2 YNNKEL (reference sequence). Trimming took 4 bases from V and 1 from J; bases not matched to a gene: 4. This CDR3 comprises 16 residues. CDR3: CASSRRTGGGTDTQYF. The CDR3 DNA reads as TGTGCCAGCAGCCGCCGGACAGGGGGCGGCACAGATACGCAGTATTTT.

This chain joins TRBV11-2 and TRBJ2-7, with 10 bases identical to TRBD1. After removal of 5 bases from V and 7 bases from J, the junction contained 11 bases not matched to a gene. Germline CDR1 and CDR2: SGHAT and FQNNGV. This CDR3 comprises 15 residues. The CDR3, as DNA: TGTGCCAGCAGCCCCCAGACAGGGGGCCTGGGGGAGCAGTACTTC. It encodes CASSPQTGGLGEQYF.

The CDR3 protein is CASSPGGNTIYF. CDR3 bases: TGTGCCAGCAGCCCGGGAGGAAACACCATATATTTT. The rearrangement joins TRBV11-2 to TRBJ1-3; D gene ambiguous. The CDR3 covers 12 residues. The ends were cut back, 5 bases at V and 4 bases at J, with 6 bases in the middle. Germline CDR1 and CDR2: SGHAT and FQNNGV.

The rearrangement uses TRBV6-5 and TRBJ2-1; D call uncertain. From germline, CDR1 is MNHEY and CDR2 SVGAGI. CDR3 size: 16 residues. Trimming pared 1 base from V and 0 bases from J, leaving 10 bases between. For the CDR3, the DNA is TGTGCCAGCAGTTACTTCCTCTTGAGCTCCTACAATGAGCAGTTCTTC. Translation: CASSYFLLSSYNEQFF.

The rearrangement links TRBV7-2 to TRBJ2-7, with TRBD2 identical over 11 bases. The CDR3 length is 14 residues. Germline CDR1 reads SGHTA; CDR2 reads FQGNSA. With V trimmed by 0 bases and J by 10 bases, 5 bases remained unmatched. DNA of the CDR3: TGTGCCAGCAGCTTAGCGGAACTAGCGGGAGTACAGTACTTC. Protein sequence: CASSLAELAGVQYF.

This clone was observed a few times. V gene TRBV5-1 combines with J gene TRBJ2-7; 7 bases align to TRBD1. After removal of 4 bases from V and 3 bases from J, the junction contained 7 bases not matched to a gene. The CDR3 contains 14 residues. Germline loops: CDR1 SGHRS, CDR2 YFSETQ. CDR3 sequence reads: CASSRGQSGYEQYF. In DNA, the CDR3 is TGCGCCAGCAGCAGGGGACAGTCGGGCTACGAGCAGTACTTC.

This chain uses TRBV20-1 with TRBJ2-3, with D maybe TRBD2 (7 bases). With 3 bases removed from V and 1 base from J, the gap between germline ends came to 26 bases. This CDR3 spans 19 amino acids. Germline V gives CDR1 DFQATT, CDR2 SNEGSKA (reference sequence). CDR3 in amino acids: CSASSAGRGITRGTDTQYF. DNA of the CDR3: TGCAGTGCTAGTTCGGCAGGGAGGGGGATTACGCGCGGCACAGATACGCAGTATTTT.

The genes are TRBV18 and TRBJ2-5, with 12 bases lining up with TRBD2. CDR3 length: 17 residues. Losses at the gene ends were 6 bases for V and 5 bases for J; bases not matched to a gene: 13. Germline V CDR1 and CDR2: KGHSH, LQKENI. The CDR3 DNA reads TGTGCCAGCTCCCCCGGACTAGCGGGGTCCTGGGGGGAGACCCAGTACTTC. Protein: CASSPGLAGSWGETQYF.

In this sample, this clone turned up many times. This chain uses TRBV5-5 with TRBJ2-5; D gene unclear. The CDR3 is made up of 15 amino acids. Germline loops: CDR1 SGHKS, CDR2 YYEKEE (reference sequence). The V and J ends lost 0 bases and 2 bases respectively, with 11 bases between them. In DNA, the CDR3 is TGTGCCAGCAGCTTGGCCTCGCTAGAACAAGAGACCCAGTACTTC. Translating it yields CASSLASLEQETQYF.

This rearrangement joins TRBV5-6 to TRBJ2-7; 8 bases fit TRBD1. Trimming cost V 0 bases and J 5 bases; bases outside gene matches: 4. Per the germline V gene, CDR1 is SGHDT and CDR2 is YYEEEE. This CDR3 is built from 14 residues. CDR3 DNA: TGTGCCAGCAGCTTGGCAGGGGGCGGAAACGAGCAGTACTTC. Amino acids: CASSLAGGGNEQYF.

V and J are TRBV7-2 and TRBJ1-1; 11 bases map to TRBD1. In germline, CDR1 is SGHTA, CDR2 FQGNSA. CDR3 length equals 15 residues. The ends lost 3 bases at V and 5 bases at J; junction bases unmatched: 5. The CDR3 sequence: CASSFVGQGGTEAFF. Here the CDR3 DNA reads TGTGCCAGCAGCTTCGTGGGACAGGGGGGGACTGAAGCTTTCTTT. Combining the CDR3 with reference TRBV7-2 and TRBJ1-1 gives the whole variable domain GAGVSQSPSNKVTEKGKDVELRCDPISGHTALYWYRQSLGQGLEFLIYFQGNSAPDKSGLPSDRFSAERTGGSVSTLTIQRTQQEDSAVYLCASSFVGQGGTEAFFGQGTRLTVV.

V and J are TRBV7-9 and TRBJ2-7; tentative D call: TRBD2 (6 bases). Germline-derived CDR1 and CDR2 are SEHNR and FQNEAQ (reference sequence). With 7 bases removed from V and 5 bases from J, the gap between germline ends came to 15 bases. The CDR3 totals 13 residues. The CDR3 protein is CASTGGISHEQYF. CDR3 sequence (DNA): TGTGCCAGCACTGGCGGGATAAGCCACGAGCAGTACTTC.

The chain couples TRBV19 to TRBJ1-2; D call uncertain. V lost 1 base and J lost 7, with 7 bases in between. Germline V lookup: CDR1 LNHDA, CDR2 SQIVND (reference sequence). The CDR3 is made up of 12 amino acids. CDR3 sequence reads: CASSIGGAGYTF. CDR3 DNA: TGTGCCAGTAGTATAGGGGGAGCTGGCTACACCTTC.

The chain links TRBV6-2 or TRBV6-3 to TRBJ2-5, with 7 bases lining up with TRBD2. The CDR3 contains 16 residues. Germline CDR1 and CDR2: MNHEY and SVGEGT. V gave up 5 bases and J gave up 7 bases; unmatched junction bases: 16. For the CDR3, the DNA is TGTGCCAGCAGTGACCCGGGGGGAGCGGGGATGGGGACCCAGTACTTC. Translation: CASSDPGGAGMGTQYF.

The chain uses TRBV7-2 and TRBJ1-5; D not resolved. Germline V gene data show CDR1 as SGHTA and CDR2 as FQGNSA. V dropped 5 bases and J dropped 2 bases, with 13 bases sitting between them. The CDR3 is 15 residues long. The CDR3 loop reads CASSLLLGGNQPQHF. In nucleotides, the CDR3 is TGTGCCAGCAGCCTACTGCTTGGTGGCAATCAGCCCCAGCATTTT.

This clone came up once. DNA for the CDR3: TGTGCCAGCAGCTTAATAGCGGGGGGGCCGGGCGGGGAGACCCAGTACTTC. This codes for CASSLIAGGPGGETQYF. The chain has TRBV7-2 and TRBJ2-5; 11 bases are shared with TRBD2. Germline values: CDR1 SGHTA, CDR2 FQGNSA. The CDR3 consists of 17 residues. J gave up 5 bases and V 2 bases, and 10 bases lay outside the gene matches. Filled out from reference TRBV7-2 and TRBJ2-5, the complete variable domain reads GAGVSQSPSNKVTEKGKDVELRCDPISGHTALYWYRQSLGQGLEFLIYFQGNSAPDKSGLPSDRFSAERTGGSVSTLTIQRTQQEDSAVYLCASSLIAGGPGGETQYFGPGTRLLVL.

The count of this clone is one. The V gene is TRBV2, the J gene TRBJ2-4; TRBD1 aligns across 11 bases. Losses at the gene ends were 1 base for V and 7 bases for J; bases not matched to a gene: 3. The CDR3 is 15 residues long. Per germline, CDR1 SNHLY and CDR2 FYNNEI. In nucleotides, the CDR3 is TGTGCCAGCAGTGAAGGGACAGGGGGCTGGAACATTCAGTACTTC. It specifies CASSEGTGGWNIQYF.